Listed here is a single T cell receptor beta chain. Antigen specificity is unknown. The junction does not match germline at one end; this may be a read error. The entry originates in a study of CD8+CD57+ T cells in acquired aplastic anemia. Study at large: The study obtained an average of approximately 2.9 ug of DNA from sorted CD4+ and CD8+ cells.

Notes on the study in general: Overlap between patients and controls comprised 25 to 30 CD8+ CDR3 sequences.

Genomic DNA served as template for TCR beta VDJ and CDR3 profiling. From the reads, TCRdb called clonotypes with MiXCR, one entry per CDR3 protein. Here the sample spans about 130,000 distinct CDR3 sequences, 40% to 45% being singletons. Per germline, CDR1 KGHSH and CDR2 LQKENI. CDR3 size: 14 residues. The source material was sorted CD4+, CD8+, or CD8+CD57+ T cells (not recorded which) from PBMCs. This chain joins TRBV18 and TRBJ1-3; D is uncertain. This TCR came from a human donor in good health, serving as a control. The CDR3 here is CASSLNRGGNTVYF. DNA of the CDR3: TGTGCCAGCTCACTGAACCGCGGTGGAAACACCGTATATTTT.